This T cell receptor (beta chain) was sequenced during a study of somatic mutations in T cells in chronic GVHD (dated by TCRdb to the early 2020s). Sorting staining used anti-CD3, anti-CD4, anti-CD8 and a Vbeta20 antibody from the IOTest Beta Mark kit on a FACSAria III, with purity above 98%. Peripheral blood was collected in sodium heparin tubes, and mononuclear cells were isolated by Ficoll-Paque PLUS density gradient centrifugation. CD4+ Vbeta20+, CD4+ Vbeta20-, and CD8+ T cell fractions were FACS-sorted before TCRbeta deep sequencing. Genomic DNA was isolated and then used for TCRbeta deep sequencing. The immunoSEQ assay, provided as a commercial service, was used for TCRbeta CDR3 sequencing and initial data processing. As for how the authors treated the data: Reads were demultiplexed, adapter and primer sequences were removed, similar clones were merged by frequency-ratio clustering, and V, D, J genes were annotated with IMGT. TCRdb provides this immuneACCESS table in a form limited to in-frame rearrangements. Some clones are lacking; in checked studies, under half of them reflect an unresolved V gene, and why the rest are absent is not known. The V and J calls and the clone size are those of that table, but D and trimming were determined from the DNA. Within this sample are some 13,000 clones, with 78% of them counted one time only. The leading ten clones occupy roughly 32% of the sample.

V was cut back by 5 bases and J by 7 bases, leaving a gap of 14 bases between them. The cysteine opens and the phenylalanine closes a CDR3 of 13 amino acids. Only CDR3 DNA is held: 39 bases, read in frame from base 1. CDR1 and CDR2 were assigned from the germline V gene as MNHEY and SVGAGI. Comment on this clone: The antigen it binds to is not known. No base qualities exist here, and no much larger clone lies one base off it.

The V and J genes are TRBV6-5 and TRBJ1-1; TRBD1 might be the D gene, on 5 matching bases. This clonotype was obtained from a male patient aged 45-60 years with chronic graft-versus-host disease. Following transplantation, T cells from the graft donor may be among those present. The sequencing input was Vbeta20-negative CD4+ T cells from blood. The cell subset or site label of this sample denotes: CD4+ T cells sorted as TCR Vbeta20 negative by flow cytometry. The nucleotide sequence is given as TGTGCCAGCAGTCTCACCCAGGGATTTGAAGCTTTCTTT. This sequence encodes CASSLTQGFEAFF.